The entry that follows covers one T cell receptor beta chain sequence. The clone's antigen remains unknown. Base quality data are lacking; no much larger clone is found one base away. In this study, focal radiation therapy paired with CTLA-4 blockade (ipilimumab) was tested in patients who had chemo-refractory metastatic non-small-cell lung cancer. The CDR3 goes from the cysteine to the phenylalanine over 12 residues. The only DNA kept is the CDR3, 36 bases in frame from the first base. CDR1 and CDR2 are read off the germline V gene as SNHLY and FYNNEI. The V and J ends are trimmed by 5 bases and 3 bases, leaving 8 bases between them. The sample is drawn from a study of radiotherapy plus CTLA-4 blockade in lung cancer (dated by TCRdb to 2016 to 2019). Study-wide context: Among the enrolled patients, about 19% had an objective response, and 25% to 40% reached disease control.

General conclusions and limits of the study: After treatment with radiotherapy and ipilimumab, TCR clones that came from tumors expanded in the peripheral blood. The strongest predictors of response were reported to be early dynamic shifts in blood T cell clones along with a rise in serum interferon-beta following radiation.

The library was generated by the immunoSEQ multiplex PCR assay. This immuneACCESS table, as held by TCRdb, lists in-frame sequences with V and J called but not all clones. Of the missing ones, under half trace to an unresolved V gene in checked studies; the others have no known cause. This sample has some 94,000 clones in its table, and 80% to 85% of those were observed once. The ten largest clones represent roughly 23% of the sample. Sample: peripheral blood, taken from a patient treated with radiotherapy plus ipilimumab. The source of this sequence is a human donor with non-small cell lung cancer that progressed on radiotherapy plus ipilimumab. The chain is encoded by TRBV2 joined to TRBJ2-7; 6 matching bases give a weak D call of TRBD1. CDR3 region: CASSLGGYEQYF. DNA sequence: TGTGCCAGCAGTTTAGGGGGCTACGAGCAGTACTTC.